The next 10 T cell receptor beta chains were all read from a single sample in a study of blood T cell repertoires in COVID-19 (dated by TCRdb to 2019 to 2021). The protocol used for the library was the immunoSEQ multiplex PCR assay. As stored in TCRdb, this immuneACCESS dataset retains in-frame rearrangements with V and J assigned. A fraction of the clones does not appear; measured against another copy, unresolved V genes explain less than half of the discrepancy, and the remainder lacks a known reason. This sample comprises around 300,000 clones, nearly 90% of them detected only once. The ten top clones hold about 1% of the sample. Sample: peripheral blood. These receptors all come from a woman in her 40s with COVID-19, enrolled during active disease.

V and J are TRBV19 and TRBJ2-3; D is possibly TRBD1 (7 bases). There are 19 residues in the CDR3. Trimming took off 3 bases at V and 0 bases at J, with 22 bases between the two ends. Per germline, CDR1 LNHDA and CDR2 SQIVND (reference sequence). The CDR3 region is CASSIRHLQGTASTDTQYF. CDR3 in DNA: TGTGCCAGTAGTATCCGCCATTTACAGGGGACTGCTAGCACAGATACGCAGTATTTT.

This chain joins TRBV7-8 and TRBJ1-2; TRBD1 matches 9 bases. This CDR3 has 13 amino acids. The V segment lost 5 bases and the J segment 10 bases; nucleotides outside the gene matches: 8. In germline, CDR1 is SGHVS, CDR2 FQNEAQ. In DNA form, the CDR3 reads TGTGCCAGCAGCCCCCCGGGACAGGGCCCCTACACCTTC. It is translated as CASSPPGQGPYTF. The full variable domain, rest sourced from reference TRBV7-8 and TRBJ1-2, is GAGVSQSPRYKVAKRGQDVALRCDPISGHVSLFWYQQALGQGPEFLTYFQNEAQLDKSGLPSDRFFAERPEGSVSTLKIQRTQQEDSAVYLCASSPPGQGPYTFGSGTRLTVV.

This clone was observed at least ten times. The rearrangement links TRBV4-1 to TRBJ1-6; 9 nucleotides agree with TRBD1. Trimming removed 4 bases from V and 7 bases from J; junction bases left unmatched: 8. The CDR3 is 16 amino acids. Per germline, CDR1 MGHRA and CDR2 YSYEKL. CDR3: CASSRQQGARNSPLHF. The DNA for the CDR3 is TGCGCCAGCAGCCGGCAACAGGGGGCGCGGAATTCACCCCTCCACTTT.

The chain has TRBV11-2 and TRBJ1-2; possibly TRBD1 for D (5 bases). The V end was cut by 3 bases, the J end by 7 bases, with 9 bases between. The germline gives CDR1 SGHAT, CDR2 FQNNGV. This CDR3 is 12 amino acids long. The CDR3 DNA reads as TGTGCCAGCAGCTTTCAGGGTGTTGGCTACACCTTC. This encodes CASSFQGVGYTF.

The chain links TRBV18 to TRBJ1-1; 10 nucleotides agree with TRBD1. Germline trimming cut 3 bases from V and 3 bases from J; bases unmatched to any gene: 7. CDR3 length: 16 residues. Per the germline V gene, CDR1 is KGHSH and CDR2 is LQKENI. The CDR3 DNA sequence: TGTGCCAGCTCACCTCTGGGACAGGGGTCGCACACTGAAGCTTTCTTT. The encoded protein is CASSPLGQGSHTEAFF.

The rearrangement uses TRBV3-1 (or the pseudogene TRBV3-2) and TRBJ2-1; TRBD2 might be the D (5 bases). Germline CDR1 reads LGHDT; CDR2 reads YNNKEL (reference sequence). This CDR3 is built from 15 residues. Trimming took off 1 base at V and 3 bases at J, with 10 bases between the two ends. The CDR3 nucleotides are TGTGCCAGCAGCCAAGTACCCGGGGTCTACAATGAGCAGTTCTTC. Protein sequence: CASSQVPGVYNEQFF.

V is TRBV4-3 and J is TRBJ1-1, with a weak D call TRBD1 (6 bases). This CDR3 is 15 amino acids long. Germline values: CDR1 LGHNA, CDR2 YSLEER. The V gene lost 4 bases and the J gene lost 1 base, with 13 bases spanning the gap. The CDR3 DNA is TGCGCCAGCAGCCTGACGAGGACAGCGAACACTGAAGCTTTCTTT. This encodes CASSLTRTANTEAFF.

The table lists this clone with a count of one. The CDR3 is CASSSETGHTGELFF. CDR3 nucleotide sequence: TGTGCCAGCAGCTCTGAGACAGGGCACACCGGGGAGCTGTTTTTT. This chain joins TRBV5-4 and TRBJ2-2; TRBD1 aligns across 7 bases. CDR3 length: 15 amino acids. Losses at the gene ends were 3 bases for V and 3 bases for J; bases not matched to a gene: 5. The germline V gene encodes CDR1 SGHNT and CDR2 YYREEE (reference sequence).

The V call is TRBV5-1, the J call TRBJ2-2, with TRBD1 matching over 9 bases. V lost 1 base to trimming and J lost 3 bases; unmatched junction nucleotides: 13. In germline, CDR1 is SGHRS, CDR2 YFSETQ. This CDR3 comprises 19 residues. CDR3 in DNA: TGCGCCAGCAGCTTGTGGGGACAGGGAACTGGATTTGACACCGGGGAGCTGTTTTTT. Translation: CASSLWGQGTGFDTGELFF.

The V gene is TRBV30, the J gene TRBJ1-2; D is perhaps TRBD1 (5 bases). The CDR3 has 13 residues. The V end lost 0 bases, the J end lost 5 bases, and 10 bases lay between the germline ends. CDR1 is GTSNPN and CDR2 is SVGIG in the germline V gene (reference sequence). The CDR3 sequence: CAWSVIRGYGYTF. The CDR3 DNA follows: TGTGCCTGGAGTGTAATACGGGGGTATGGCTACACCTTC. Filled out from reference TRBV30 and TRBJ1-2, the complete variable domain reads SQTIHQWPATLVQPVGSPLSLECTVEGTSNPNLYWYRQAAGRGLQLLFYSVGIGQISSEVPQNLSASRPQDRQFILSSKKLLLSDSGFYLCAWSVIRGYGYTFGSGTRLTVV.